The source of this T cell receptor beta chain is a study of blood T cell repertoires in COVID-19. This clone was observed a few times. The CDR3 covers 16 residues. Trimming took off 5 bases at V and 1 base at J, with 18 bases between the two ends. Per the germline V gene, CDR1 is SGHVS and CDR2 is FNYEAQ. The table came from immunoSEQ multiplex PCR; TCRdb's copy has only in-frame clones and leaves some out. Counted here are about 220,000 clones, approximately 85% occurring once; the ten biggest clones make up under 2.5%. The specimen was peripheral blood. The sequence derives from a woman between 70 and 85 years old with COVID-19, enrolled during active disease. The rearrangement joins TRBV7-6 to TRBJ2-7; tentatively, D is TRBD2 (5 bases). As DNA, the CDR3 is TGTGCCAGCAGCCAAGGGTCGGGGTGGGAATCCTACGAGCAGTACTTC. This codes for CASSQGSGWESYEQYF.